Only one count was recorded for the clone carrying this TCR beta chain. V gave up 2 bases and J gave up 4 bases, with 12 bases separating them. Germline-derived CDR1 and CDR2 are SGHKS and YYEKEE (reference sequence). The CDR3 is 15 residues long. This sample is drawn from a study of T-cell reconstitution after alpha-beta-depleted transplantation in children. The TCRbeta library incorporated unique molecular identifiers. TCRdb reanalysed the PCR reads using MiXCR and keeps one entry per CDR3 protein. The sample lists around 680,000 distinct CDR3 sequences, around 16% seen once, with about 1.1% in the top ten.

The clonotype originates from a human donor who donated a stem cell graft to a child with acute myeloid leukemia. The source was PBMCs from the stem cell graft donor, collected from the stem cell graft. The V and J genes are TRBV5-5 and TRBJ2-2; no clear D. The CDR3 spells CASSFSNAITGELFF. CDR3 DNA sequence: TGTGCCAGCAGCTTCAGTAACGCGATCACCGGGGAGCTGTTTTTT.